These T cell receptor beta chains were read from a single sample in a study of T cell changes during pregnancy in multiple sclerosis. Assay used: immunoSEQ multiplex PCR; TCRdb lists only in-frame clones, some missing. The sample has some 100,000 clones; almost 95% are singletons. Material: peripheral blood, obtained before pregnancy. The receptors originated from a female donor with multiple sclerosis, enrolled in a pregnancy study. Both conserved end residues are trimmed from each CDR3.

J gene	V gene	CDR3 protein
TRBJ1-1	TRBV2	ASSEQGTRNTEAF
TRBJ2-5	TRBV6-4	ASSRGEQETQY
TRBJ1-3	TRBV27	ASSISTGNTIY
TRBJ1-1	TRBV27	ASSFLSGGKAF
TRBJ1-1	TRBV19	ASTPLTAMNTEAF
TRBJ2-5	TRBV5-4	ASSLGLEKETQY
TRBJ2-1	TRBV6-6	ASANDAGGGEQF
TRBJ1-5	TRBV18	ASSLDRFSNQPQH
TRBJ1-4	TRBV6-6	ATLGGATNEKLF
TRBJ2-5	TRBV29-1	SVGKGSSETQY
TRBJ2-5	TRBV6-5	ASSGGGETQY
TRBJ2-7	TRBV4-3	ASSQETGNEQY
TRBJ2-3	TRBV7-9	ASSLGQGSDTQY
TRBJ2-3	TRBV7-6	ASSLLAGGLTDTQY
TRBJ2-3	TRBV7-6	ASSLVRGDTQY
TRBJ1-3	TRBV5-4	ASSWDRGLGNTIY
TRBJ1-2	TRBV11-2	ASSSKGEGYGYT
TRBJ1-1	TRBV7-9	ASSLSDSEAF
TRBJ1-1	TRBV30	AWSEQGRVIEAF
TRBJ2-1	TRBV7-2	ASSLAQKRELEQF
TRBJ1-4	TRBV19	ASTPRDRDSNEKLF
TRBJ2-7	TRBV7-2	ASSLGSGNYEQY
TRBJ2-7	TRBV21-1	ASSRSGRGSYEQY
TRBJ2-3	TRBV19	ASSPGAGRN
TRBJ2-1	TRBV5-1	ASSLGLAGAPNEQF
TRBJ2-7	TRBV7-9	ASSSDRGLTYEQY
TRBJ2-1	TRBV7-2	ASGNLEQF
TRBJ2-7	TRBV6-1	ASSASSGRIDEQY
TRBJ2-2	TRBV7-9	ASRSDDFWNTGELF
TRBJ2-3	TRBV2	AITAPLLAGGSTDTQY
TRBJ2-1	TRBV19	ASSIRVSRENEQF
TRBJ1-1	TRBV27	ASSLTGGTEAF
TRBJ2-1	TRBV7-2	ASSLRAGIANEQF
TRBJ1-5	TRBV11-2	ASSLRGGRPQH
TRBJ1-1	TRBV7-2	ASSLARGVNTEAF
TRBJ1-5	TRBV6-4	ASKPPGQGARGNQPQH
TRBJ1-2	TRBV5-4	ASRRQGDYGYT
TRBJ2-1	TRBV5-1	ASSLNRGLSYNEQF
TRBJ2-5	TRBV7-6	ASSLIRDRGLGETQY
TRBJ2-1	TRBV7-7	ASSSGLGYNEQF
TRBJ2-1	TRBV6-5	ASSYGTGGFNEQF